One and the same sample provided the 6 T cell receptor beta chains below, sequenced in a study of sequential checkpoint blockade in melanoma. Clones were sequenced by immunoSEQ multiplex PCR, and TCRdb holds only the in-frame ones, with some missing. This sample has about 5,100 clones, with around a third found just once. Treatment described: randomized to nivolumab then ipilimumab (arm A) or the reverse (arm B). The source was tumor tissue (inferred from file names), collected from a patient given nivolumab and ipilimumab in sequence. The receptor source for this set is a human donor with melanoma.

The chain recombines TRBV5-1 with TRBJ2-2; D is uncertain. This CDR3 is 15 amino acids long. V lost 0 bases, J lost 1 base, and 7 bases lay in between. In germline, CDR1 is SGHRS, CDR2 YFSETQ. CDR3 region: CASSLGRLNTGELFF. CDR3 nucleotide sequence: TGCGCCAGCAGCTTGGGCAGATTGAACACCGGGGAGCTGTTTTTT.

The chain is built from TRBV5-1 and TRBJ2-3, with D unclear. V lost 3 bases, J lost 6 bases, and 20 bases lay in between. This CDR3 has 16 amino acids. Germline CDR1 and CDR2: SGHRS and YFSETQ. The CDR3 nucleotides are TGCGCCAGCAGCTCCGGGCCCGCGATTTTATTGGATACGCAGTATTTT. Amino acid sequence: CASSSGPAILLDTQYF. Full variable domain (rest looked up from reference TRBV5-1 and TRBJ2-3): KAGVTQTPRYLIKTRGQQVTLSCSPISGHRSVSWYQQTPGQGLQFLFEYFSETQRNKGNFPGRFSGRQFSNSRSEMNVSTLELGDSALYLCASSSGPAILLDTQYFGPGTRLTVL.

This chain links TRBV30 with TRBJ1-6; 12 positions agree with TRBD1. This CDR3 has 15 amino acids. Losses at the gene ends were 5 bases for V and 9 bases for J; bases not matched to a gene: 8. The germline CDR1 and CDR2 sequences are GTSNPN and SVGIG (reference sequence). This chain's CDR3 is CAWSSGQGASSPLHF. The CDR3 region has the DNA TGTGCCTGGTCTTCGGGACAGGGGGCTTCTTCACCCCTCCACTTT.

V and J are TRBV6-7 and TRBJ1-5; the match to TRBD1 covers 10 bases. TRBV6-7 is identified as an open reading frame with a role that is uncertain. J was trimmed by 2 bases and V by 0 bases; bases with no gene match: 1. This CDR3 has 16 residues. In DNA form, the CDR3 reads TGTGCCAGCAGTTACTCAGGGACAGGGGGCAATCAGCCCCAGCATTTT. It codes for CASSYSGTGGNQPQHF.

This chain joins TRBV23-1 and TRBJ2-4, with no clear D. TRBV23-1 is filed as an ORF, its function uncertain. V lost 6 bases and J lost 5, with 11 bases in between. This CDR3 comprises 13 residues. CDR3: CASSLVTENIQYF. DNA of the CDR3: TGCGCCAGCAGCTTGGTGACGGAAAACATTCAGTACTTC.

The chain uses TRBV19 and TRBJ2-1, with TRBD1 matching 9 bases. CDR1 and CDR2 (germline): LNHDA, SQIVND (reference sequence). This CDR3 region has 16 residues. The V and J ends lost 7 bases and 4 bases, in that order; junction bases with no gene match: 11. CDR3 sequence (DNA): TGTGCCAGTATCCCCCCCGGACAGGGGACATACAATGAGCAGTTCTTC. It codes for CASIPPGQGTYNEQFF. The variable domain in full, with the rest retrieved from reference TRBV19 and TRBJ2-1, is DGGITQSPKYLFRKEGQNVTLSCEQNLNHDAMYWYRQDPGQGLRLIYYSQIVNDFQKGDIAEGYSVSREKKESFPLTVTSAQKNPTAFYLCASIPPGQGTYNEQFFGPGTRLTVL.